Sequencing of this T cell receptor beta chain was carried out in a study of blood T cell repertoires in COVID-19. Whole-study context: Sites in the United States, Italy and Spain provided acute and convalescent COVID-19 samples.

The V gene lost 6 bases and the J gene lost 2 bases, with 29 bases spanning the gap. CDR1 MDHEN and CDR2 SYDVKM come from the germline V gene. This CDR3 contains 20 residues. Authors' data handling: Reference gene primer amplification gave nucleated cell count estimates. The assay was immunoSEQ multiplex PCR, and TCRdb's table has in-frame clones only and misses some. From that table come the V and J calls and clone size; the DNA was used to work out D and trimming. The profile covers 150,000 to 200,000 clones, with around three quarters appearing a single time and approximately 15% taken by the ten largest.

This clonotype originated in a man aged 60 to 75 with active or convalescent COVID-19. V gene TRBV28 combines with J gene TRBJ1-5; D might be TRBD1 (6 bases). Material for sequencing was peripheral blood. For the CDR3, the DNA is TGTGCCAGCAGCACCCCCTTCGAGGTGTTTACAGGGCAGGGCAATCAGCCCCAGCATTTT. This codes for CASSTPFEVFTGQGNQPQHF.